This TCR beta chain was retrieved from a study of shared clonotypes between healthy human individuals. The V end lost 8 bases, the J end lost 0 bases, and 10 bases lay between the germline ends. Germline V CDR1 and CDR2: SNHLY, FYNNEI. The CDR3 sequence is 14 residues long. Sequencing was performed with immunoSEQ multiplex PCR; in TCRdb, only in-frame clones are kept and a portion is missing. The sample lists around 720,000 clones, around 78% seen once, with around 1.8% in the top ten. Material: memory CD4+ T cells sorted from blood. Subset indicated: CD45RA-negative fraction. The J gene is TRBJ2-2, the V gene TRBV2; D call uncertain. This TCR was sampled from a young woman in good health. Here the CDR3 DNA reads TGTGCCAGCCTTGAGCTTGCGAACACCGGGGAGCTGTTTTTT. Translation: CASLELANTGELFF.